Below are 13 T cell receptor beta chains sequenced from a single sample in a study of early T cells in non-severe SARS-CoV-2 infection. TCRdb re-derived calls from the 5' RACE reads in MiXCR, one entry per CDR3 protein. The sample has just under 65,000 distinct CDR3 sequences, 4.5% to 7.5% seen once; the top ten hold about 3%. The sequencing used whole blood, collected at baseline. The source is an adult who was a healthcare worker with PCR-confirmed SARS-CoV-2 infection or an uninfected control (not recorded which).

This clonotype was seen a handful of times. This sequence joins TRBV6-1 and TRBJ1-6; D is uncertain. Trimming shortened V by 1 base and J by 7 bases, and 14 bases separated the two germline ends. Looked up from germline, CDR1 is MNHNS and CDR2 is SASEGT. This CDR3 is built from 16 residues. This CDR3 is CASSEVSGIYNSPLHF. CDR3 bases: TGTGCCAGCAGTGAAGTCTCGGGAATTTACAATTCACCCCTCCACTTT.

A note on this clonotype: This sequence may be a read error, since a much larger clone differs from it by one base. This CDR3 fails to terminate in the conserved phenylalanine or tryptophan, so it likely reflects a read error. This chain uses TRBV27 with TRBJ2-7; 8 bases map to TRBD2. V lost 4 bases and J lost 0; bases outside the gene matches: 5. The CDR3 is 15 residues long. Germline assignment: CDR1 MNHEY and CDR2 SMNVEV (reference sequence). CDR3 sequence reads: CASSSIAGSSYEQYI. The CDR3 DNA reads as TGTGCCAGCAGTTCAATAGCGGGGAGCTCCTACGAGCAGTACATC.

This clonotype occurred a few times. This chain links TRBV7-9 with TRBJ2-3; weak D call: TRBD1 (6 bases). Trimming stripped 5 bases from V and 3 bases from J, with 12 bases between. CDR1 and CDR2 from the germline V gene are SEHNR and FQNEAQ (reference sequence). This CDR3 has 14 amino acids. The CDR3: CASSPGQPTDTQYF. DNA of the CDR3: TGTGCCAGCAGCCCCGGACAGCCTACAGATACGCAGTATTTT.

This chain links TRBV5-1 with TRBJ1-3; no firm D call. This CDR3 region has 12 residues. Germline lookup yields CDR1 SGHRS and CDR2 YFSETQ. Trimming left V 4 bases short and J 1 base short, with 3 bases between. For the CDR3, the DNA is TGCGCCAGCAGCCAATCTGGAAACACCATATATTTT. Translated, it gives CASSQSGNTIYF.

At least ten counts were recorded for this clonotype. The chain has TRBV19 and TRBJ1-5; TRBD1 matches at 7 bases. V lost 4 bases to trimming and J lost 5 bases; unmatched junction nucleotides: 2. This CDR3 is 13 amino acids long. The germline V gene has CDR1 LNHDA and CDR2 SQIVND (reference sequence). The CDR3 nucleotides read TGTGCCAGTAGTACCCAGGGGGATCAGCCCCAGCATTTT. Translated, it gives CASSTQGDQPQHF.

By proportion, this clonotype is medium-sized. The rearrangement links TRBV29-1 to TRBJ1-2; D may be TRBD1 (6 bases). CDR3 length: 13 amino acids. Germline V gene data show CDR1 as SQVTM and CDR2 as ANQGSEA. V was clipped by 6 bases and J by 0 bases, with 11 bases between them. CDR3 sequence: CSVSTGPNYGYTF. The CDR3 DNA follows: TGCAGCGTATCTACAGGGCCTAACTATGGCTACACCTTC.

This clonotype was counted ten times or more. V is TRBV20-1 and J is TRBJ2-3; D possibly corresponds to TRBD1 (5 bases). V was trimmed by 5 bases and J by 2 bases, leaving 11 bases between them. Germline V gene lookup returns CDR1 DFQATT and CDR2 SNEGSKA (reference sequence). CDR3 length equals 13 residues. CDR3 nucleotides: TGCAGTGCTTATCCAGGGTACACAGATACGCAGTATTTT. Translation: CSAYPGYTDTQYF.

This clonotype was counted ten times or more. This rearrangement joins TRBV20-1 to TRBJ1-4, with 10 bases identical to TRBD1. The germline V gene has CDR1 DFQATT and CDR2 SNEGSKA (reference sequence). V lost 6 bases to trimming and J lost 2 bases; unmatched junction nucleotides: 18. The CDR3 sequence is 19 residues long. For the CDR3, the DNA is TGCAGTGCCCCTGAGTTTCGGGACAGGGGTTTTCGTACTAATGAAAAACTGTTTTTT. It codes for CSAPEFRDRGFRTNEKLFF.

This clonotype has a count of ten or more. The chain is built from TRBV12-3 or TRBV12-4 and TRBJ1-1; D is undetermined. V gave up 4 bases and J gave up 1 base, with 7 bases separating them. This CDR3 is 13 amino acids long. The CDR3 loop reads CASSSGPNTEAFF. The CDR3 nucleotides read TGTGCCAGCAGTTCCGGCCCGAACACTGAAGCTTTCTTT.

This clonotype was counted many times. J is TRBJ2-7 and V is TRBV20-1; tentative D call: TRBD2 (5 bases). The CDR3 sequence is 13 residues long. Germline V gene data show CDR1 as DFQATT and CDR2 as SNEGSKA (reference sequence). The V gene lost 1 base and the J gene lost 2 bases, with 9 bases spanning the gap. The CDR3 region is CSARGSGAYEQYF. The CDR3 region has the DNA TGCAGTGCTAGAGGGAGCGGAGCCTACGAGCAGTACTTC.

This clonotype turned up a few times. The chain employs TRBV28 and TRBJ2-7; D is possibly TRBD2 (5 bases). The CDR3 has 14 amino acids. The V gene's germline CDR1 is MDHEN and CDR2 SYDVKM. V was clipped by 5 bases and J by 4 bases, with 15 bases between them. CDR3: CASSKSGKRYEQYF. For the CDR3, the DNA is TGTGCCAGCAGTAAGTCGGGGAAGAGATACGAGCAGTACTTC.

This chain connects TRBV20-1 to TRBJ1-5; possibly TRBD1 for D (5 bases). V was trimmed by 6 bases and J by 2 bases, leaving 23 bases between them. The germline V gene encodes CDR1 DFQATT and CDR2 SNEGSKA (reference sequence). The CDR3 sequence is 17 residues long. The CDR3 spells CSARFDGGAYGNQPQHF. CDR3 nucleotide sequence: TGCAGTGCCAGATTTGATGGAGGGGCCTATGGCAATCAGCCCCAGCATTTT.

This clonotype showed up many times. The chain carries TRBV10-3 and TRBJ1-5; D is unclear. This CDR3 is built from 14 residues. V was clipped by 3 bases and J by 4 bases, with 10 bases between them. Germline V gene lookup returns CDR1 ENHRY and CDR2 SYGVKD. The CDR3 protein is CAISDGKGNQPQHF. The CDR3 DNA reads as TGTGCCATCAGTGATGGGAAGGGAAATCAGCCCCAGCATTTT.